The entry below gives a single T cell receptor (beta chain) sequence along with its context. What it recognizes is unknown. TCRdb recomputed calls from the 5' RACE reads with MiXCR, one row per CDR3 protein. The table has around 140,000 distinct CDR3 sequences, roughly 6.7% seen once. This record comes from a study of T cells after yellow fever vaccination. Notes on the study in general: It was the secondary response that reached its peak faster, day 5 versus 15, but it was weaker.

CDR1 and CDR2 (germline): SGHAT, FQNNGV. V was pared by 4 bases and J by 4 bases, with 10 bases between. The CDR3 is 13 residues long. The sequence came from a man between 25 and 39 years old who received the YFV17D yellow fever vaccine. The material was CD4+ T cells sorted from PBMCs, obtained 10 days after the yellow fever booster vaccination. The J gene is TRBJ2-5, the V gene TRBV11-2; weak D call: TRBD1 (5 bases). The CDR3 DNA sequence: TGTGCCAGCAGCTCAGGGCTCGGAGAGACCCAGTACTTC. Its protein product is CASSSGLGETQYF.